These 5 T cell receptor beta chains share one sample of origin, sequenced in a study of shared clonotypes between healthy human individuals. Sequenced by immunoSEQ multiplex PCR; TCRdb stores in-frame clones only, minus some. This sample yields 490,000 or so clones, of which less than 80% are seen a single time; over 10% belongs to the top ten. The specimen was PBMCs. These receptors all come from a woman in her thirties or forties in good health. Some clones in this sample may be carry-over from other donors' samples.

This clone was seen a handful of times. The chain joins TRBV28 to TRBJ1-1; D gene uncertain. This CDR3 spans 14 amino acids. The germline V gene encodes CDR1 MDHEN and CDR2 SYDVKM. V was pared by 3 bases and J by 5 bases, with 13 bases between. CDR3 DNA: TGTGCCAGCAGTTTTCAAGGAACCGGGACTGAAGCTTTCTTT. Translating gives CASSFQGTGTEAFF.

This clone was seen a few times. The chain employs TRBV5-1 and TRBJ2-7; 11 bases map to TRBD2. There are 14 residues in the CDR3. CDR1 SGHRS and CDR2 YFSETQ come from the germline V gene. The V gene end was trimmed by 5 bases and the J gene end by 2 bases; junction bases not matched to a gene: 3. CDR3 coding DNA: TGCGCCAGCAGAGGGACTAGCGGAGCCTACGAGCAGTACTTC. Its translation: CASRGTSGAYEQYF. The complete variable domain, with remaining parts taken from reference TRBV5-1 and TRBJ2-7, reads KAGVTQTPRYLIKTRGQQVTLSCSPISGHRSVSWYQQTPGQGLQFLFEYFSETQRNKGNFPGRFSGRQFSNSRSEMNVSTLELGDSALYLCASRGTSGAYEQYFGPGTRLTVT.

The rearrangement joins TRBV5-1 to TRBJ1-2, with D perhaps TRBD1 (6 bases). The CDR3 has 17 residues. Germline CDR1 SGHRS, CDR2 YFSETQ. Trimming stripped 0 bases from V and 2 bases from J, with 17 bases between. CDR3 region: CASSLASPTGSNYGYTF. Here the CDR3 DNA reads TGCGCCAGCAGCTTGGCGTCCCCGACAGGATCGAACTATGGCTACACCTTC.

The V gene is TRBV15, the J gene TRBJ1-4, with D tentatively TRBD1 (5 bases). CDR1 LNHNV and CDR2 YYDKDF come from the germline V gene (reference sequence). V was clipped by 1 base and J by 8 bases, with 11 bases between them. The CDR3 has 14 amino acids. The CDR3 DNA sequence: TGTGCCACCAGCAGAGTTGGGGCTGGGGAAAAACTGTTTTTT. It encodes CATSRVGAGEKLFF.

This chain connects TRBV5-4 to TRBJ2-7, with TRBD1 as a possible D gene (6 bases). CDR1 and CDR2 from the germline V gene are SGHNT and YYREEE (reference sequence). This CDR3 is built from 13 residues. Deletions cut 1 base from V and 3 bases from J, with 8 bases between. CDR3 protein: CASSLPGDYEQYF. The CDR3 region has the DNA TGTGCCAGCAGCTTGCCAGGGGACTACGAGCAGTACTTC.